Below, 6 T cell receptor beta chains from the same sample are listed, as sequenced in a study of cytomegalovirus exposure and HLA in healthy donors. The PCR contained 60 Vbeta and 13 Jbeta primers. Assay: immunoSEQ multiplex PCR; the TCRdb copy retains only in-frame clones and omits some. The sample lists roughly 120,000 clones, 81% occurring once. The sequencing input was PBMCs. These receptors all stem from a woman under 40 in good health and CMV-seronegative.

This clone was detected a few times. The chain couples TRBV1 to TRBJ2-7; no check of the table's D call, TRBD2, against the DNA was made. TRBV1 is classified as a pseudogene. The CDR3 spans 15 residues. The CDR3 nucleotides are TGCACCAGCAGCCAAGAGAGTGGTAGCGTGATTCTACAGTACTTC. Translation gives CTSSQESGSVILQYF.

CDR3 region: CASSEARGTGYTF. The CDR3 DNA reads as TGTGCCAGCAGTGAAGCGCGAGGGACAGGCTACACCTTC. V is TRBV6-1 and J is TRBJ1-2; a weak D match, TRBD1 (6 bases). CDR1 is MNHNS, CDR2 SASEGT, per germline. The ends were cut back, 0 bases at V and 8 bases at J, with 10 bases in the middle. This CDR3 is 13 amino acids long.

This CDR3 reads CASRRTGVYGYTF. CDR3 bases: TGTGCCAGTAGGAGGACAGGGGTTTATGGCTACACCTTC. V usage is TRBV19 and J usage is TRBJ1-2, with TRBD1 matching over 9 bases. Per the germline V gene, CDR1 is LNHDA and CDR2 is SQIVND (reference sequence). Losses at the gene ends were 6 bases for V and 5 bases for J; bases not matched to a gene: 4. The CDR3 extends over 13 amino acids.

This clone was seen once. The V gene is TRBV7-8, the J gene TRBJ1-1; 10 positions agree with TRBD1. The CDR3 totals 16 residues. Germline V gene sequence: CDR1 SGHVS, CDR2 FQNEAQ. The trim removed 1 base at V and 5 bases at J, leaving 7 bases unmatched. The CDR3 sequence: CASSLVGGTGVTEAFF. The CDR3 nucleotides read TGTGCCAGCAGCTTAGTGGGGGGGACAGGGGTAACTGAAGCTTTCTTT.

This clone was detected a few times. The V gene is TRBV10-3, the J gene TRBJ2-7; 8 bases fit TRBD2. CDR1 is ENHRY and CDR2 is SYGVKD in the germline V gene. V shed 10 bases, J shed 5 bases, and the junction held 10 bases outside the gene matches. The CDR3 covers 13 residues. The CDR3 region has the DNA TGTGCCACCGCGGGGACTAGTGTAAACGAGCAGTACTTC. It translates to CATAGTSVNEQYF.

This chain links TRBV4-1 with TRBJ2-5; TRBD1 agrees at 7 bases. The DNA end lines up better with TRBJ2-7; the J call may be wrong. The CDR3 has 15 residues. Germline V lookup: CDR1 MGHRA, CDR2 YSYEKL. The DNA of the CDR3 is TGCGCCAGCAGCCAATTCGACAGGGAGATCTACGAGCAGTACTTC. It specifies CASSQFDREIYEQYF.